This T cell receptor (beta chain) was identified in a study of cytomegalovirus exposure and HLA in healthy donors. Across the whole study: Across a few hundred genotyped donors, 81% landed in the Caucasian-associated ancestry cluster.

Study-wide results and caveats: Reportedly, diagnosis of cytomegalovirus status by the classifier showed high specificity and sensitivity.

This PCR relied on a set of 60 Vbeta primers and 13 Jbeta primers. Sequencing was performed with immunoSEQ multiplex PCR; in TCRdb, only in-frame clones are kept and a portion is missing. The table lists roughly 190,000 clones, roughly four fifths of them singletons, with around 2% in the top ten. In regard to this clone: What it binds is unknown.

The sequence derives from a man younger than 30 in good health and CMV-seronegative. Input material: PBMCs.

The CDR3 loop reads CASSRTSGDYNEQFF. CDR3 nucleotides: TGTGCCAGCAGCCGGACTAGCGGGGACTACAATGAGCAGTTCTTC. The chain carries TRBV2 and TRBJ2-1, with TRBD2 identical over 12 bases. Germline values: CDR1 SNHLY, CDR2 FYNNEI. This CDR3 has 15 residues. V dropped 6 bases and J dropped 3; count of bases not matched to a gene: 3.